The source of this TCR beta chain is a study of OX40 agonist ivuxolimab in advanced cancers. Generated by immunoSEQ multiplex PCR, the TCRdb table keeps only in-frame clones and is missing some. The repertoire consists of 11,000 to 15,000 clones, with 85% to 95% occurring once and the leading ten covering under 25%. This clone was observed a few times. Per the germline V gene, CDR1 is ENHRY and CDR2 is SYGVKD. The CDR3 length is 14 residues. The V end lost 3 bases, the J end lost 4 bases, and 12 bases lay between the germline ends. Systemic immunosuppression or a history of autoimmune disease excluded patients. Baseline was the first blood sampling point, followed by cycle 4 day 1 and cycle 7 day 1.

The specimen was CD4+ or CD8+ T cells sorted from blood, collected in a trial of the OX40 agonist ivuxolimab. The rearrangement uses TRBV10-3 and TRBJ1-1; a possible D gene is TRBD1 (6 bases). The TCR was taken from an adult with an advanced solid tumor such as melanoma, head and neck, liver or kidney cancer. The CDR3 spells CAISDPGVGTEAFF. CDR3 coding DNA: TGTGCCATCAGTGACCCAGGGGTGGGCACTGAAGCTTTCTTT.